Sequencing of this TCR beta chain was carried out in a study of cytotoxic CD8 clonotypes in ibrutinib-treated CLL. Whole-study results and caveats: A rise in clonality was seen at ibrutinib response, and a fall back toward baseline was seen at progression.

About this clone: Its antigen is as yet unknown.

V was pared by 3 bases and J by 1 base, with 11 bases between. CDR1 SGHNT and CDR2 YYREEE come from the germline V gene (reference sequence). The CDR3 loop spans 15 amino acids. The method was immunoSEQ multiplex PCR; TCRdb's version includes in-frame clones alone and lacks a portion of them. The sample yields about 140,000 clones, over 75% seen once. V usage is TRBV5-4 and J usage is TRBJ2-1; D might be TRBD1 (6 bases). This clonotype was obtained from a human donor with chronic lymphocytic leukemia. The sample was PBMCs, taken after 36 months of ibrutinib treatment. CDR3 nucleotides: TGTGCCAGCAGCTCACCAGGGGTTTCCTACAATGAGCAGTTCTTC. It translates to CASSSPGVSYNEQFF.